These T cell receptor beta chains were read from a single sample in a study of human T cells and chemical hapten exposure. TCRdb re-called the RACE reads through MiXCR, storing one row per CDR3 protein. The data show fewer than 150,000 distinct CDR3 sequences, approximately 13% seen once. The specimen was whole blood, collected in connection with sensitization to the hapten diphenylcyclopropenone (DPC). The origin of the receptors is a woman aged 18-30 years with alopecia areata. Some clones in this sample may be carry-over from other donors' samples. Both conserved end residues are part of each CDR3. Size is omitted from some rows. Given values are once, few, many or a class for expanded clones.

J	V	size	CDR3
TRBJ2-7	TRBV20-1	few	CSARGDRVDYEQYF
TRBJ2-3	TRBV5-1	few	CASSWSDSTDTQYF
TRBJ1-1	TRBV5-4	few	CASSLTNRGQIEAFF
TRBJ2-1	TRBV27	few	CASSFSALAGGYNEQFF
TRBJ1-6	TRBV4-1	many	CASSQRRGNNSPLHF
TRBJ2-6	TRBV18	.	CASSLPVSGANVLTF
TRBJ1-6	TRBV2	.	CASRVANSPLHF
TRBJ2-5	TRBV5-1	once	CASSLAGTGEWETQYF
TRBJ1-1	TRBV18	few	CASSPPNQGSTEAFF
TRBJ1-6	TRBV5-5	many	CASSAEVALGSPLHF
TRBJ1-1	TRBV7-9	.	CASSLTGVDTEAFF
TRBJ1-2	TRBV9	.	CASSVANGPNYGYTF
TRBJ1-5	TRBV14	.	CASNPKATEFYSNQPQHF
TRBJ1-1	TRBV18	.	CASSQGAGKANTEAFF
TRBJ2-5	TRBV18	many	CASSPRADQETQYF
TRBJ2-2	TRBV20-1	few	CSARPRGGVTGELFF
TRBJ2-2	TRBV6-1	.	CASSERGGELFF
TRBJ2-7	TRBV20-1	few	CSATGQGYSYEQYF
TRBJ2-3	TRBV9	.	CASSVTPGGLSPDTQYF
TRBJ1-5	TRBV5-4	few	CAAGQDNQPQHF
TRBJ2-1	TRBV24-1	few	CATSDGSGGYNEQFF
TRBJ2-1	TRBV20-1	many	CSACRRGYYNEQFF
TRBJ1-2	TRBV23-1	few	CATAVNLFNYGYTF
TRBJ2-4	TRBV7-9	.	CAPSRGNIQYF
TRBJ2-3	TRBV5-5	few	CASRYTLTSGILPSTDTQYF
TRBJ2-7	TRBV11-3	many	CASSLDSGSYEQYF
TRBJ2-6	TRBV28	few	CASSLWVSGSGANVLTF
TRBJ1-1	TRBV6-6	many	CASSYAGDLYTEAFF
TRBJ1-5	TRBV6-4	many	CASSEFWGIGQPQHF
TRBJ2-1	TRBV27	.	CASSFPTGGGYNEQFF
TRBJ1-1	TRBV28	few	CASSLPRPASTEAFF
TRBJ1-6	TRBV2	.	CASSRLEGGNSPLHF
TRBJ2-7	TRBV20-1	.	CSARSDSVGDYYEQYF
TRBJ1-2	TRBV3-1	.	CASSQGYPGYGYTF
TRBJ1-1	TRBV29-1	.	CSVEVGTEAFF
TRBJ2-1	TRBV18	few	CASSGGTGANEQFF
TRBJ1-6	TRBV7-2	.	CASSLAWAGGEPLHF
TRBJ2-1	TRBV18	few	CASSPQVVTSGKNNEQFF
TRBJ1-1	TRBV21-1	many	CASSNGEVKDTEAFF